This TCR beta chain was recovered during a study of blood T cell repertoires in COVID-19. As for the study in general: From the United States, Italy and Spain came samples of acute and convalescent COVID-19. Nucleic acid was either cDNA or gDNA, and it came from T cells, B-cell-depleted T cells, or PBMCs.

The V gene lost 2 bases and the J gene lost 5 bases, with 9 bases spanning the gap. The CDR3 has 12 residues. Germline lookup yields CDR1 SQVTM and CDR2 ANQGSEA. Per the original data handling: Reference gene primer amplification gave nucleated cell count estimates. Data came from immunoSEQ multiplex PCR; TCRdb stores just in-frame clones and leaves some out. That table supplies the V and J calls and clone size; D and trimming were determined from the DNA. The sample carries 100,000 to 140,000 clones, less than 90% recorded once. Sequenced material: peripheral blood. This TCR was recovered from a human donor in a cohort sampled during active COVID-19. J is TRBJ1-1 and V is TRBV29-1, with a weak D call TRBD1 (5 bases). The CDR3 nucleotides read TGCAGCGTTGAACGCAGGGAAACTGAAGCTTTCTTT. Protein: CSVERRETEAFF.